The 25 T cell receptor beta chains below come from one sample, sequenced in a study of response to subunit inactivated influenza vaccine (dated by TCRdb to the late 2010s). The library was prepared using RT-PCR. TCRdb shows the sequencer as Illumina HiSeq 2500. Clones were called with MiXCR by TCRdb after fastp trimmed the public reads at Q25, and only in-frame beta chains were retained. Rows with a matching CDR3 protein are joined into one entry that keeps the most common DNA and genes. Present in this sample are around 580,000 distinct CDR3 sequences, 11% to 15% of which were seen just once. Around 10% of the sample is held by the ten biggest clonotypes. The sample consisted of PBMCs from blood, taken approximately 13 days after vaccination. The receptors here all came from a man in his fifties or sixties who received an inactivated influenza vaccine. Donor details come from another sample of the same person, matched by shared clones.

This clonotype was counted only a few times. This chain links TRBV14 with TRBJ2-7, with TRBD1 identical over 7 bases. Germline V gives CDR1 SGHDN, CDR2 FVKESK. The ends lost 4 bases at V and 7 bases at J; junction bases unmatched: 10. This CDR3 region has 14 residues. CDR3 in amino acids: CASSLRDSHREQYF. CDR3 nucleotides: TGTGCCAGCAGCCTACGGGACAGTCATCGGGAGCAGTACTTC.

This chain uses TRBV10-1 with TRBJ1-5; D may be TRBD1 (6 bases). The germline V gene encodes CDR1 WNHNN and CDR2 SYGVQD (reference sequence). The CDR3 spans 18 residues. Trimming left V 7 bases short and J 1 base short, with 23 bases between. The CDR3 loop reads CASTSSPGGSKSNQPQHF. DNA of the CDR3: TGCGCCAGCACCTCAAGCCCGGGGGGCAGCAAAAGCAATCAGCCCCAGCATTTT.

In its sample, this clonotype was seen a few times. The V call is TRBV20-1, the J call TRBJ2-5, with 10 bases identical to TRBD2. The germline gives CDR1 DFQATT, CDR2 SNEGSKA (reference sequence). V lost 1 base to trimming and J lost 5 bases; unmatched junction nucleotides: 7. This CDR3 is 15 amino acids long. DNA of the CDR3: TGCAGTGCTAGAGCTGTGACTAGCGGGTCGGAGACCCAGTACTTC. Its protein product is CSARAVTSGSETQYF.

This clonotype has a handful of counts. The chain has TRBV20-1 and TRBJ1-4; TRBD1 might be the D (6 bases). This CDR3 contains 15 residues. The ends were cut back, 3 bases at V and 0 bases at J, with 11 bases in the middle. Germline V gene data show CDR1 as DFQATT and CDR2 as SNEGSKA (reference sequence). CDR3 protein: CSARAGTSTNEKLFF. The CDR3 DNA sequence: TGCAGTGCTAGGGCCGGGACATCAACTAATGAAAAACTGTTTTTT.

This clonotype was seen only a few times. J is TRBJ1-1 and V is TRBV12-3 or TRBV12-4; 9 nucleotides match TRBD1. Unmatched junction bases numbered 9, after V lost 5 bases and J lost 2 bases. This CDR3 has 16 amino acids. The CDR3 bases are TGTGCCAGCAGTCGTTCGCTTACAGGGGGCAACACTGAAGCTTTCTTT. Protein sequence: CASSRSLTGGNTEAFF.

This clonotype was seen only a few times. In nucleotides, the CDR3 is TGTGCCTGGAGGTATGCGGGGAGAAACACTGAAGCTTTCTTT. Residues: CAWRYAGRNTEAFF. This chain uses TRBV30 with TRBJ1-1, with unresolved D. The CDR3 extends over 14 amino acids. Trimming shortened V by 3 bases and J by 2 bases, and 13 bases separated the two germline ends. Germline CDR1 reads GTSNPN; CDR2 reads SVGIG (reference sequence).

CDR3 region: CASSQVAGGELFF. CDR3 nucleotides: TGTGCCAGCAGCCAAGTAGCGGGCGGGGAGCTGTTTTTT. The chain carries TRBV3-1 and TRBJ2-2; 7 positions agree with TRBD2. Germline V CDR1 and CDR2: LGHDT, YNNKEL (reference sequence). V lost 1 base to trimming and J lost 7 bases; unmatched junction nucleotides: 0. The CDR3 sequence is 13 residues long.

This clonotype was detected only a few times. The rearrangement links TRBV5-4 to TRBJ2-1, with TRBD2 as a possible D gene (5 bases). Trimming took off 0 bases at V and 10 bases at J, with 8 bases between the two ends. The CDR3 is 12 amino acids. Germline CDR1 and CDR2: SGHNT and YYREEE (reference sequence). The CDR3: CASSLDLAEQFF. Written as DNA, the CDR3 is TGTGCCAGCAGCTTGGACCTAGCAGAGCAGTTCTTC.

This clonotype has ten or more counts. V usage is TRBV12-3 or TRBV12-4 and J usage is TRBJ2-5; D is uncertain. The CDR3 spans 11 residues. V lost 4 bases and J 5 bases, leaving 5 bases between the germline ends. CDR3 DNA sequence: TGTGCCAGCAGTTCGTATGAGACCCAGTACTTC. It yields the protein CASSSYETQYF.

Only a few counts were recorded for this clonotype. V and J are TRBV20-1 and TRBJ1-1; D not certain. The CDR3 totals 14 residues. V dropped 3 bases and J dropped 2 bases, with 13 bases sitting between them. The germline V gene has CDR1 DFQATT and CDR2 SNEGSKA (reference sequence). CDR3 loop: CSASEGNPNTEAFF. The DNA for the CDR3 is TGCAGTGCTAGTGAAGGGAACCCAAACACTGAAGCTTTCTTT.

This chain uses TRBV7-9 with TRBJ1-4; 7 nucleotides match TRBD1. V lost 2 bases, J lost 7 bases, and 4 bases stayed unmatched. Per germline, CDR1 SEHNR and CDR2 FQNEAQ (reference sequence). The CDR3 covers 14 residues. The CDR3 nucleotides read TGTGCCAGCAGCTTAAAAGGGGGCGGTGAAAAACTGTTTTTT. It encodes CASSLKGGGEKLFF.

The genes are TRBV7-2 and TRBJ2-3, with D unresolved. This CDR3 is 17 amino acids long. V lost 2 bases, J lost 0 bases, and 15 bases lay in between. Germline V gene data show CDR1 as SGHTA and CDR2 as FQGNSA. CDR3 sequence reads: CASSLLTFLDSTDTQYF. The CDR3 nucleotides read TGTGCCAGCAGCTTACTCACGTTCTTAGATAGCACAGATACGCAGTATTTT.

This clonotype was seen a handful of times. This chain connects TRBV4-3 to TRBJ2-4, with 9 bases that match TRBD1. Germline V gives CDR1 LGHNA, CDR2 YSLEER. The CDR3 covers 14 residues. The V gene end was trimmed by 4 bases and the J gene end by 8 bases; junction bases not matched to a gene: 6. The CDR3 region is CASSLNRQGDIQYF. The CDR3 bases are TGCGCCAGCAGCCTTAACCGACAGGGGGACATTCAGTACTTC.

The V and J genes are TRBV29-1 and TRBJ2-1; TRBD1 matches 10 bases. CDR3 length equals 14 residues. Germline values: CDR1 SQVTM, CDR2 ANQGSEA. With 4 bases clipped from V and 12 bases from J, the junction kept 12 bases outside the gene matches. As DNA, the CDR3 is TGCAGCGTTGTGTGGGACAGGGGTGGTCGGACGCAGTTCTTC. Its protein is CSVVWDRGGRTQFF.

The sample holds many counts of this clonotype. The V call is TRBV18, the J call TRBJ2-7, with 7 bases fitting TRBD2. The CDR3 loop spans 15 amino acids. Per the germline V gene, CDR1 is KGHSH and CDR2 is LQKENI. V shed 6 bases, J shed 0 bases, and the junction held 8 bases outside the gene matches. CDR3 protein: CASSGGELSSYEQYF. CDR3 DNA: TGTGCCAGCTCGGGAGGGGAGTTGAGCTCCTACGAGCAGTACTTC.

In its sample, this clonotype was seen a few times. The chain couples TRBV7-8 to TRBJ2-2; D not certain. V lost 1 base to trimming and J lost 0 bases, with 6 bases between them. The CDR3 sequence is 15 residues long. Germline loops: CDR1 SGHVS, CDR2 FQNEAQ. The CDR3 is CASSLVDTNTGELFF. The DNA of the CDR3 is TGTGCCAGCAGCTTAGTGGATACGAACACCGGGGAGCTGTTTTTT.

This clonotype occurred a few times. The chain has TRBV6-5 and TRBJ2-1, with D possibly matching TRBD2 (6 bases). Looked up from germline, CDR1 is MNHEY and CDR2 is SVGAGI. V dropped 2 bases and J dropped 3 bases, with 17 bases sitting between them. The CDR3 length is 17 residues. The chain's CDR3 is CASSYAQEGPFYNEQFF. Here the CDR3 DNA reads TGTGCCAGCAGTTACGCCCAGGAGGGACCCTTCTACAATGAGCAGTTCTTC.

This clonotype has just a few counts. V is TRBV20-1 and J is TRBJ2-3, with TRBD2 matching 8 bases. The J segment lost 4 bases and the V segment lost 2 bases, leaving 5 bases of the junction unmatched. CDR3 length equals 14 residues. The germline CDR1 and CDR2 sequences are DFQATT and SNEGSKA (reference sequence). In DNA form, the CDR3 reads TGCAGTGCTAGACGGGGGGGGTACCCAGATACGCAGTATTTT. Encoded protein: CSARRGGYPDTQYF.

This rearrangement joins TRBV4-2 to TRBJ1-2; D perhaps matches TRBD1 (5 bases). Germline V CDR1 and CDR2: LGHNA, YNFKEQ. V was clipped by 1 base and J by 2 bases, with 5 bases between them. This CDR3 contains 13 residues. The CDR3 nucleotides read TGTGCCAGCAGCCAAGCAGGGAACTATGGCTACACCTTC. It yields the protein CASSQAGNYGYTF.

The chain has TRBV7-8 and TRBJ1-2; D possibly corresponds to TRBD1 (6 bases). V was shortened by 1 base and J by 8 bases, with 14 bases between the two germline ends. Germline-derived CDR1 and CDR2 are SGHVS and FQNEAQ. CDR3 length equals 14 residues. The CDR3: CASSLVGGAEGYTF. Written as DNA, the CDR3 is TGTGCCAGCAGCTTAGTCGGGGGGGCGGAGGGCTACACCTTC.

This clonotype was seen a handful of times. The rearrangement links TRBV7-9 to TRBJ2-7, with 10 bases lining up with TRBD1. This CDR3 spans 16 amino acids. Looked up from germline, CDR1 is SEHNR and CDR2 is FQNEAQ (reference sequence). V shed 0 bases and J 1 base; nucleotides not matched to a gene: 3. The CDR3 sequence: CASSLAPDRGSYEQYF. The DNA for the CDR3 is TGTGCCAGCAGCTTAGCGCCGGACAGGGGGTCCTACGAGCAGTACTTC. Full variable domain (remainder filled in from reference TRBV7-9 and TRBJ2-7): DTGVSQNPRHKITKRGQNVTFRCDPISEHNRLYWYRQTLGQGPEFLTYFQNEAQLEKSRLLSDRFSAERPKGSFSTLEIQRTEQGDSAMYLCASSLAPDRGSYEQYFGPGTRLTVT.

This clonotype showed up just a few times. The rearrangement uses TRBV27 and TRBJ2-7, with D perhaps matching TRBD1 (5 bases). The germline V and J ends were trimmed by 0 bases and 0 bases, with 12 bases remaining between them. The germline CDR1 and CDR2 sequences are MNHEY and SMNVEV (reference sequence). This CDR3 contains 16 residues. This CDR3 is CASSLSKGLSSYEQYF. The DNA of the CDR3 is TGTGCCAGCAGTTTATCGAAGGGGCTGTCCTCCTACGAGCAGTACTTC.

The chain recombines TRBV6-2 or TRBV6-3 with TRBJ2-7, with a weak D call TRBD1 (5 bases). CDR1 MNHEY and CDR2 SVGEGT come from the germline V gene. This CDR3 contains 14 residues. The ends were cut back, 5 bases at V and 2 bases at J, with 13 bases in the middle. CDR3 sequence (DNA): TGTGCCAGCAGTCCTTGGGGCCAAGCCTACGAGCAGTACTTC. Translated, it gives CASSPWGQAYEQYF.

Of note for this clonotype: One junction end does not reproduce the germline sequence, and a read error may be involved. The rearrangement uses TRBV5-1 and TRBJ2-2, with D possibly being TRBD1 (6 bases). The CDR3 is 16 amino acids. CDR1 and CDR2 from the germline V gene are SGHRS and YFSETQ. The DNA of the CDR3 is TGCGCCAGCAGCTTTTCAACAGGGTCGAACACCGCGGAGCTGTTTTTT. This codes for CASSFSTGSNTAELFF.

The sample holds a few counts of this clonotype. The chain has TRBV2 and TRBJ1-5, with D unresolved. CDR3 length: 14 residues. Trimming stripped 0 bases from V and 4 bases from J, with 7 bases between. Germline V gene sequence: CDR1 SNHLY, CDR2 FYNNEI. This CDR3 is CASSEAHGNQPQHF. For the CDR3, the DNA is TGTGCCAGCAGTGAAGCGCACGGTAATCAGCCCCAGCATTTT.